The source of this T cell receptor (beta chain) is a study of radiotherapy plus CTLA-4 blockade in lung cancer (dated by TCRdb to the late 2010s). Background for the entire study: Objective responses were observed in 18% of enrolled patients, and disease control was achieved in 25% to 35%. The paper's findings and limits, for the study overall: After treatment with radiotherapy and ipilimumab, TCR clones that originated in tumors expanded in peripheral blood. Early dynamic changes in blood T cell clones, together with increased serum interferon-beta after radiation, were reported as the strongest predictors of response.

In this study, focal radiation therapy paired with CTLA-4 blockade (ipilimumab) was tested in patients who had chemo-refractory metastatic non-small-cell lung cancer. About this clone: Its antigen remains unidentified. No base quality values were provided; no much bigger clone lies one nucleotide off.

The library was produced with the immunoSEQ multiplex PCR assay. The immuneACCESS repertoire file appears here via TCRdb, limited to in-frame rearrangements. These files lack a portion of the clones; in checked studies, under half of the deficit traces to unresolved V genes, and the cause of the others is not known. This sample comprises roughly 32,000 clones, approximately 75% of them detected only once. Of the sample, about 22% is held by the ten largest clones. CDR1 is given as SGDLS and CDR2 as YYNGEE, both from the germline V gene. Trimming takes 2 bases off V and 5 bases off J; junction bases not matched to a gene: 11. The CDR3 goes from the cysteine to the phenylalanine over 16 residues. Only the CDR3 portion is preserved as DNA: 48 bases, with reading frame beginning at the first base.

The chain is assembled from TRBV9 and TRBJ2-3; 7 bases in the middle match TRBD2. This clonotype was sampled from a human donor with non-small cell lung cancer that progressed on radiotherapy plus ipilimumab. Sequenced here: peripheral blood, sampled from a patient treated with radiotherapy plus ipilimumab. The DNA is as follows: TGTGCCAGCAGCGTCCTTCCCGGGGGGACTGGAGATACGCAGTATTTT. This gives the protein CASSVLPGGTGDTQYF.